Listed here is a single T cell receptor beta chain. Its antigen is not identified. Clones were read by immunoSEQ multiplex PCR, and TCRdb kept only the in-frame ones, dropping some. The sample includes a few hundred thousand clones, around 90% of them seen just once. Treatment noted: roughly 19 received Ad26.COV2.S at low or high dose, single or two shots; a few received placebo; per-sample allocation not given. The investigators took samples on day 63 after the first vaccine or placebo injection. The data belong to a study of Ad26.COV2.S vaccination and SARS-CoV-2 variants. Study context: Donor allocation was to the COV1001 Ad26.COV2.S trial arm. Findings of the study overall: Substantial response breadth was reportedly seen for spike-specific CD8+ and CD4+ T cells after vaccination. Overall T cell responses may have been underestimated by the analyses of TCR breadth and depth.

Trimming pared 10 bases from V and 4 bases from J, leaving 19 bases between. This CDR3 has 14 amino acids. CDR1 and CDR2 (germline): LNHDA, SQIVND (reference sequence). The sequence derives from a person aged 18-65 years who received the Ad26.COV2.S COVID-19 vaccine or a placebo. The specimen comprised peripheral blood, sampled in a trial of Ad26.COV2.S vaccine versus placebo. The chain recombines TRBV19 with TRBJ1-2, with D possibly matching TRBD1 (6 bases). CDR3 region: CATLSLTGPYGYTF. The CDR3 DNA reads as TGTGCCACCCTAAGCCTTACAGGGCCCTATGGCTACACCTTC.